This TCR beta chain stems from a study of blood T cells in healthy people across ages. Notes on the study in general: Higher diversity, along with more naive CD4+ cells, distinguished long-lived donors from aged donors. With donor CMV status unknown, expanded clonotype changes were possibly confounded.

To note about this clonotype: Its target is unknown.

Germline CDR1 reads DFQATT; CDR2 reads SNEGSKA (reference sequence). There are 15 residues in the CDR3. A J-beta primer mix and a sample-barcoded 5' primer were used in a second PCR of roughly 6 to 11 cycles. Each cDNA molecule received a tag from a template-switch adaptor that had 12 random nucleotides. One entry per CDR3 protein results from TCRdb running MiXCR on the 5' RACE reads. This sample yields about 1 million distinct CDR3 sequences, of which under 45% are seen a single time; approximately 17% belongs to the top ten. Each individual donor underwent a draw of ten milliliters of peripheral blood.

Sequencing used blood. The TCR was taken from a woman aged 60-75 years in good health. This chain joins TRBV20-1 and TRBJ2-7; 10 bases are a match to TRBD2. The J call may be wrong; the DNA end is better matched by TRBJ2-5. The CDR3, as DNA: TGCAGTGCTAGGGGGGTGGTAGCGGGAGGAGAGACCCAGTACTTC. Translation: CSARGVVAGGETQYF.